This record covers a single TCR beta chain. This record comes from a study of control samples from healthy donors and cancer patients. Sequencing was performed with immunoSEQ multiplex PCR; in TCRdb, only in-frame clones are kept and a portion is missing. The profile shows about 55,000 clones, approximately 85% of them singletons. The sequencing sample was made of blood. This TCR was sampled from a man aged 50-59 years in good health.

The DNA for the CDR3 is TGTGCCAGCAGTACAGGGTACTATGGCTACACCTTC. Translation gives CASSTGYYGYTF. The chain recombines TRBV6-5 with TRBJ1-2; D possibly corresponds to TRBD1 (6 bases). The CDR3 totals 12 residues. Germline assignment: CDR1 MNHEY and CDR2 SVGAGI. V dropped 5 bases and J dropped 3 bases, with 7 bases sitting between them.